This TCR beta chain was profiled in a study of regulatory T cells in long-lasting Graves disease. Arm-PCR of CDR3 regions and iRepertoire HTBI primers were the basis on which TCR beta libraries were built. Authors' analysis steps: Identification across samples found about 65 TRBV and 12 to 15 TRBJ segments. TCRdb re-called the multiplex PCR reads through MiXCR, storing one row per CDR3 protein. The V and J calls come from TCRdb's annotation, not from the publication. This sample has about 620,000 distinct CDR3 sequences; roughly 15% occur once, and the top ten carry 15% to 20%. V lost 6 bases and J lost 3, with 15 bases in between. Germline V gene sequence: CDR1 MDHEN, CDR2 SYDVKM. The CDR3 loop spans 14 amino acids. The time point denotes: newly diagnosed GD, antithyroid drugs for less than 3 months. After RNA was extracted from PBMCs, the TCR library was made from it. Study-wide results and limits: Patients whose Graves' disease persisted exhibited lower TCR diversity than those newly diagnosed.

In this sample, this clonotype turned up many times. Its antigen is not known. In addition, the sample was reused for a study of T cells in Graves' hyperthyroidism and ophthalmopathy. This second report adds: A set of HTBI primers served as the primers for a first-round RT-PCR of the TCR CDR3. Ophthalmopathy stood apart from stable hyperthyroidism in a 13 V-J model.

The gene calls are TRBV28 and TRBJ2-7; maybe TRBD2 (6 bases). The sample in question was peripheral blood mononuclear cells (PBMCs), obtained at new diagnosis, from a patient treated with antithyroid drugs. The source of this sequence is a woman in her 30s with Graves disease. The CDR3 spells CASRRAGSYYEQYF. The CDR3 DNA follows: TGTGCCAGCAGGAGAGCGGGTTCGTACTACGAGCAGTACTTC.